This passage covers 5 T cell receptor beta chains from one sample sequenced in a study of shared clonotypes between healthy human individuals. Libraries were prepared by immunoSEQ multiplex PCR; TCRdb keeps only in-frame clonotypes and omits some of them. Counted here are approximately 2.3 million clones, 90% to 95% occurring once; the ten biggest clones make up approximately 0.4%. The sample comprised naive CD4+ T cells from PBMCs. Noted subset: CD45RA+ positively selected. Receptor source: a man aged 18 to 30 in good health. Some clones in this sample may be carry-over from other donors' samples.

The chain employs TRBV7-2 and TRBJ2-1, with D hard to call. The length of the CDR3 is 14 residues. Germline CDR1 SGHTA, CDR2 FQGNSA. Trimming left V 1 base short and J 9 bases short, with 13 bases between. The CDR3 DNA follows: TGTGCCAGCAGCTTAGATCTGGGAACGGGTGAGCAGTTCTTC. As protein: CASSLDLGTGEQFF.

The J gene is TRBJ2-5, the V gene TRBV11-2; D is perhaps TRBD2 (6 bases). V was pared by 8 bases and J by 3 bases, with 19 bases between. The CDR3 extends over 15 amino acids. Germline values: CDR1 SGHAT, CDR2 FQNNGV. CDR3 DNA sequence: TGTGCCAGCTCCCCGGGGGAAGGGAGAGAAGAGACCCAGTACTTC. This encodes CASSPGEGREETQYF.

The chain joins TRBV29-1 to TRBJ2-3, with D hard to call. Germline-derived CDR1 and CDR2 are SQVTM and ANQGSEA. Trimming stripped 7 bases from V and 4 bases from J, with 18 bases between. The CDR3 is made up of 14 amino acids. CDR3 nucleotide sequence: TGCAGCGCAGCCCAGTCCGGGTCAGCAGATACGCAGTATTTT. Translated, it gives CSAAQSGSADTQYF.

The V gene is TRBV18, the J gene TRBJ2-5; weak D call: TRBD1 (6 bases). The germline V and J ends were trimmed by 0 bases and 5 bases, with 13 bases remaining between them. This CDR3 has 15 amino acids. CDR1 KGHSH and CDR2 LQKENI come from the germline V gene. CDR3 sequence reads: CASSPPRGGRETQYF. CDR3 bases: TGTGCCAGCTCACCACCGCGAGGGGGTCGGGAGACCCAGTACTTC.

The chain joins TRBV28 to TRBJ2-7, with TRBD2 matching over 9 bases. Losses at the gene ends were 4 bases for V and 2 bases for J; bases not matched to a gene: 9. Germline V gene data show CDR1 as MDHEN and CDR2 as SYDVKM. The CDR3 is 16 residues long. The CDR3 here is CASSSPGVAGAYEQYF. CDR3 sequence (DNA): TGTGCCAGCAGTTCTCCGGGAGTAGCGGGAGCCTACGAGCAGTACTTC.